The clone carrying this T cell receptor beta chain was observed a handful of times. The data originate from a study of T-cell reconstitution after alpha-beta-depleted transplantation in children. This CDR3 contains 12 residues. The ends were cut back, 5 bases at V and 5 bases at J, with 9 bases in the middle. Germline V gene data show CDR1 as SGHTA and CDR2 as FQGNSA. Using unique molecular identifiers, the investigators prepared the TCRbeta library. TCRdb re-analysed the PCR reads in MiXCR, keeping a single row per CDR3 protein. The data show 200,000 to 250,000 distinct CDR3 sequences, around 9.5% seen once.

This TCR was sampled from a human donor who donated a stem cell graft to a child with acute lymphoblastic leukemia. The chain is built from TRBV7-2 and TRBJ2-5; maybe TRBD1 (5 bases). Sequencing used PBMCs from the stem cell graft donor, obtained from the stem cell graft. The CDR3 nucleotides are TGTGCCAGCAGCGCTTCAGGGGAGACCCAGTACTTC. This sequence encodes CASSASGETQYF.